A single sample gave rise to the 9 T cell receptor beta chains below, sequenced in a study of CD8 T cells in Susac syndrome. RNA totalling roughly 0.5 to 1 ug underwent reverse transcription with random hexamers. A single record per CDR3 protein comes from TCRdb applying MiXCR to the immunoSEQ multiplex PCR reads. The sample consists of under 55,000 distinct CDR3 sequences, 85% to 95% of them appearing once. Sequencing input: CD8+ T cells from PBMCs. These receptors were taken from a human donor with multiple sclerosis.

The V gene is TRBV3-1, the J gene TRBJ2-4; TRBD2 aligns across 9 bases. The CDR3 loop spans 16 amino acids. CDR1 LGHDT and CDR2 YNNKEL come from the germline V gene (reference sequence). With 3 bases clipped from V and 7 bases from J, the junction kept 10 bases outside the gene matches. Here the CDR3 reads CASSHTAGLAKNIQYF. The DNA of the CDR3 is TGTGCCAGCAGCCATACCGCGGGACTAGCTAAGAACATTCAGTACTTC.

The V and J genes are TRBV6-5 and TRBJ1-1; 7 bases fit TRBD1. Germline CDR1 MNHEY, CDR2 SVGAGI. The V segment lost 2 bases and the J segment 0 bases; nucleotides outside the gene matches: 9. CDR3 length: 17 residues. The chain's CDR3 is CASSYLRGTAMNTEAFF. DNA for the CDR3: TGTGCCAGCAGTTACCTACGGGGGACAGCCATGAACACTGAAGCTTTCTTT.

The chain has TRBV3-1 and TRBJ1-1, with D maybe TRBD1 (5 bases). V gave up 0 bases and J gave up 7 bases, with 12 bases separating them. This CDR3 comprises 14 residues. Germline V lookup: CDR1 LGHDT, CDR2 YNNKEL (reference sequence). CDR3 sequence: CASSQDREVFEAFF. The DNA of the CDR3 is TGTGCCAGCAGCCAAGACAGGGAGGTGTTTGAAGCTTTCTTT.

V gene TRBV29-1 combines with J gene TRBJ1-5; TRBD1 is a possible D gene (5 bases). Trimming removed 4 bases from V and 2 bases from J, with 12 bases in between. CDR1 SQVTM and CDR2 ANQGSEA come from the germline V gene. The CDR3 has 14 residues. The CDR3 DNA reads TGCAGCGTTGGGGACTCCATCGGCAATCAGCCCCAGCATTTT. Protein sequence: CSVGDSIGNQPQHF.

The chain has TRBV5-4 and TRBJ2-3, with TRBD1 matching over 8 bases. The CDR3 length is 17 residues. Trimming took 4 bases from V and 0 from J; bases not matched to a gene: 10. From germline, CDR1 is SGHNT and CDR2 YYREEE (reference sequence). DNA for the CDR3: TGTGCCAGCAGCCTCGCCCCAGGGGGCGCCAGCACAGATACGCAGTATTTT. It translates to CASSLAPGGASTDTQYF. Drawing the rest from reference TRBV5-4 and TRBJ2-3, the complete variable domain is ETGVTQSPTHLIKTRGQQVTLRCSSQSGHNTVSWYQQALGQGPQFIFQYYREEENGRGNFPPRFSGLQFPNYSSELNVNALELDDSALYLCASSLAPGGASTDTQYFGPGTRLTVL.

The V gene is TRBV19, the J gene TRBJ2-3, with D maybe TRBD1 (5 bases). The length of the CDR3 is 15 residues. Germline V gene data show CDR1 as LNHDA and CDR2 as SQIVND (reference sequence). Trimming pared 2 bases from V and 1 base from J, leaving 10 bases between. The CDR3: CASSIRARGTDTQYF. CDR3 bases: TGTGCCAGTAGTATACGGGCCAGGGGCACAGATACGCAGTATTTT.

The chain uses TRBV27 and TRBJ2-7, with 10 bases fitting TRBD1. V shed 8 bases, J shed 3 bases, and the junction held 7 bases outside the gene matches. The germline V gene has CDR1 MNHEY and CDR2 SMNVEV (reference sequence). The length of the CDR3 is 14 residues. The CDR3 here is CASSTGQGNYEQYF. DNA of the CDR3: TGTGCCAGCTCGACGGGACAGGGGAACTACGAGCAGTACTTC.

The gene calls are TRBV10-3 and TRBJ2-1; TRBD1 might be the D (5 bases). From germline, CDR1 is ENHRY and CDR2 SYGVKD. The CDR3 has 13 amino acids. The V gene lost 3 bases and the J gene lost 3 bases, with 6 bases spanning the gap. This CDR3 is CAISDDSYNEQFF. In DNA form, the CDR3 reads TGTGCCATCAGTGATGACAGCTACAATGAGCAGTTCTTC.

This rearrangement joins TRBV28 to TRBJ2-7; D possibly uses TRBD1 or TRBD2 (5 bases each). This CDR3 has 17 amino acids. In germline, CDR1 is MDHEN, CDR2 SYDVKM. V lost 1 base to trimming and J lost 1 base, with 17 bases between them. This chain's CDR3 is CASSLLAEEDKSYEQYF. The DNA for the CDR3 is TGTGCCAGCAGTTTATTGGCGGAGGAGGACAAATCCTACGAGCAGTACTTC. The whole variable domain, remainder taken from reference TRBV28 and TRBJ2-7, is DVKVTQSSRYLVKRTGEKVFLECVQDMDHENMFWYRQDPGLGLRLIYFSYDVKMKEKGDIPEGYSVSREKKERFSLILESASTNQTSMYLCASSLLAEEDKSYEQYFGPGTRLTVT.